This TCR beta chain was retrieved from a study of beta chain features in type 1 diabetes. TCRB transcripts that were expressed got sequenced, as all of the isolated RNA had been reverse transcribed. This table comes from immunoSEQ multiplex PCR, and its TCRdb copy is limited to in-frame clones, with some not included. The table records fewer than 300,000 clones, about a tenth of them present only once. General study points: Shorter TCRB CDR3s, moderately but significantly so, were found in Type 1 diabetes patients in all four CD4+ subsets.

Trimming stripped 4 bases from V and 4 bases from J, with 8 bases between. From germline, CDR1 is SGHDT and CDR2 YYEEEE. The length of the CDR3 is 12 residues. This clone was seen a handful of times. What it binds is unknown. Averaging about 100 mL, one heparinised blood draw was given by each donor. Via CD45RO/CCR7/CD25/CD127/CD95/CD27, cells of the CD4+ naive, central memory, regulatory and stem cell-like memory subsets were sorted. The sequencing sample was made of naive CD4+ T cells from blood. The chain links TRBV5-6 to TRBJ1-2, with D unclear. This TCR was recovered from a young man with type 1 diabetes. The CDR3 protein is CASSAVPYGYTF. Here the CDR3 DNA reads TGTGCCAGCAGCGCGGTGCCCTATGGCTACACCTTC.